These 18 T cell receptor beta chains share one sample of origin, sequenced in a study of blood T cell repertoires in COVID-19 (dated by TCRdb to 2018 to 2021). Libraries were made using the immunoSEQ multiplex PCR assay. In its TCRdb copy, this immuneACCESS table keeps in-frame sequences only and misses some clones. Where compared with another copy, unresolved V genes explain less than half of these, and the others have no known cause. A total of 240,000 or so clones appear in this sample, about four fifths of them only once. Together, the top ten hold less than 3.5% of the sample. The specimen sequenced was peripheral blood. Receptor source: a woman between 18 and 29 years old with acute or convalescent COVID-19.

The chain employs TRBV29-1 and TRBJ2-7; D is unresolved. The CDR3 contains 12 residues. The germline V and J ends were trimmed by 2 bases and 6 bases, with 11 bases remaining between them. CDR1 is SQVTM, CDR2 ANQGSEA, per germline. CDR3: CSVELVGSEQYF. The CDR3 DNA reads TGCAGCGTTGAACTTGTCGGTAGCGAGCAGTACTTC.

The rearrangement links TRBV6-4 to TRBJ2-7; the D gene is possibly TRBD2 (6 bases). The V end was cut by 0 bases, the J end by 2 bases, with 20 bases between. The CDR3 covers 18 residues. The germline gives CDR1 MRHNA, CDR2 SNTAGT. The CDR3 spells CASSDSKVAGPAAYEQYF. CDR3 sequence (DNA): TGTGCCAGCAGTGACTCGAAGGTGGCGGGACCCGCGGCCTACGAGCAGTACTTC.

The chain uses TRBV19 and TRBJ2-1; the match to TRBD1 covers 8 bases. CDR3 size: 15 residues. With V trimmed by 5 bases and J by 6 bases, 9 bases remained unmatched. Germline values: CDR1 LNHDA, CDR2 SQIVND (reference sequence). CDR3 DNA sequence: TGTGCCAGTAGTTTAACCGGGACAGGTTCCAATGAGCAGTTCTTC. It codes for CASSLTGTGSNEQFF.

A remark on this clone: Within the sample, other DNA sequences also encode this same CDR3. The chain combines TRBV6-5 with TRBJ2-7, with no clear D. This CDR3 comprises 13 residues. V was clipped by 3 bases and J by 0 bases, with 6 bases between them. Looked up from germline, CDR1 is MNHEY and CDR2 is SVGAGI. In DNA, the CDR3 is TGTGCCAGCAGTTATGGCGGCTCCTACGAGCAGTACTTC. It encodes CASSYGGSYEQYF.

This chain links TRBV27 with TRBJ2-7, with 9 bases fitting TRBD2. V lost 2 bases to trimming and J lost 3 bases; unmatched junction nucleotides: 11. This CDR3 is built from 17 residues. Per germline, CDR1 MNHEY and CDR2 SMNVEV (reference sequence). In nucleotides, the CDR3 is TGTGCCAGCAGTTTAAGTGTCGGTAAGCGGGAGGACTACGAGCAGTACTTC. This translates into CASSLSVGKREDYEQYF.

In its sample, this clone was seen a few times. The J gene is TRBJ2-3, the V gene TRBV30, with D unclear. The CDR3 length is 13 residues. The germline CDR1 and CDR2 sequences are GTSNPN and SVGIG (reference sequence). Trimming shortened V by 1 base and J by 2 bases, and 7 bases separated the two germline ends. CDR3 coding DNA: TGTGCCTGGAGTGCCCAGGACACAGATACGCAGTATTTT. Protein: CAWSAQDTDTQYF.

The sample holds one count of this clone. The J gene is TRBJ1-1, the V gene TRBV18, with 10 bases lining up with TRBD1. The CDR3 is 15 amino acids. Losses at the gene ends were 6 bases for V and 0 bases for J; bases not matched to a gene: 4. CDR1 and CDR2 (germline): KGHSH, LQKENI. The CDR3 DNA is TGTGCCAGCTCCAGGGACAGGGGAATGAACACTGAAGCTTTCTTT. It encodes CASSRDRGMNTEAFF.

The chain uses TRBV6-1 and TRBJ1-5, with 7 bases that match TRBD1. The CDR3 runs to 13 residues. Germline CDR1 and CDR2: MNHNS and SASEGT. V lost 2 bases and J lost 5; bases outside the gene matches: 0. CDR3 in amino acids: CASSETGDQPQHF. The DNA for the CDR3 is TGTGCCAGCAGTGAAACAGGGGATCAGCCCCAGCATTTT.

The V call is TRBV19, the J call TRBJ2-3, with 12 nucleotides matching TRBD2. This CDR3 contains 19 residues. Trimming cost V 5 bases and J 2 bases; bases outside gene matches: 14. Germline lookup yields CDR1 LNHDA and CDR2 SQIVND (reference sequence). DNA for the CDR3: TGTGCCAGTAGTCCTTACGGACTAGCGGGATACTCAACCACAGATACGCAGTATTTT. Amino acids: CASSPYGLAGYSTTDTQYF. The full variable domain, completed using reference TRBV19 and TRBJ2-3, is DGGITQSPKYLFRKEGQNVTLSCEQNLNHDAMYWYRQDPGQGLRLIYYSQIVNDFQKGDIAEGYSVSREKKESFPLTVTSAQKNPTAFYLCASSPYGLAGYSTTDTQYFGPGTRLTVL.

V usage is TRBV19 and J usage is TRBJ2-1; TRBD1 aligns across 8 bases. V lost 7 bases, J lost 4 bases, and 6 bases stayed unmatched. Per the germline V gene, CDR1 is LNHDA and CDR2 is SQIVND (reference sequence). The CDR3 extends over 14 amino acids. The CDR3 DNA is TGTGCCAGTACCGGACAGGGCTATTACAATGAGCAGTTCTTC. This gives the protein CASTGQGYYNEQFF. Combining the CDR3 with reference TRBV19 and TRBJ2-1 gives the whole variable domain DGGITQSPKYLFRKEGQNVTLSCEQNLNHDAMYWYRQDPGQGLRLIYYSQIVNDFQKGDIAEGYSVSREKKESFPLTVTSAQKNPTAFYLCASTGQGYYNEQFFGPGTRLTVL.

The sample holds a few counts of this clone. This chain links TRBV6-2 or TRBV6-3 with TRBJ2-1; the match to TRBD2 covers 7 bases. The CDR3 covers 15 residues. Germline loops: CDR1 MNHEY, CDR2 SVGEGT. V shed 5 bases and J 4 bases; nucleotides not matched to a gene: 8. CDR3 DNA: TGTGCCAGCAGTCCACCCCCGGGAGGTTACAATGAGCAGTTCTTC. It codes for CASSPPPGGYNEQFF.

The chain carries TRBV28 and TRBJ1-5, with a weak D call TRBD1 (5 bases). Deletions cut 2 bases from V and 0 bases from J, with 17 bases between. The CDR3 has 18 residues. Germline V gives CDR1 MDHEN, CDR2 SYDVKM. CDR3 bases: TGTGCCAGCAGTTTAAGCCTCGGGGGGGTATATAGCAATCAGCCCCAGCATTTT. Translating gives CASSLSLGGVYSNQPQHF.

There are a few counts of this clone. The CDR3 DNA reads as TGTGCCAGCAGCTTGAAGAGACCGGGACATAAAGTAGGCACTGAAGCTTTCTTT. As protein: CASSLKRPGHKVGTEAFF. V and J are TRBV7-9 and TRBJ1-1, with D perhaps TRBD1 (6 bases). In germline, CDR1 is SEHNR, CDR2 FQNEAQ (reference sequence). Trimming took 3 bases from V and 4 from J, leaving 24 bases between them. This CDR3 has 18 residues.

The V call is TRBV11-2, the J call TRBJ2-5, with no clear D. CDR1 is SGHAT, CDR2 FQNNGV, per germline. This CDR3 is built from 15 residues. The V end lost 2 bases, the J end lost 5 bases, and 15 bases lay between the germline ends. In nucleotides, the CDR3 is TGTGCCAGCAGCTTAAGTTTTCAGACTCGGGAGACCCAGTACTTC. Translated: CASSLSFQTRETQYF.

This rearrangement joins TRBV18 to TRBJ1-3; D is ambiguous. Deletions cut 4 bases from V and 4 bases from J, with 11 bases between. The germline V gene has CDR1 KGHSH and CDR2 LQKENI. This CDR3 spans 14 amino acids. CDR3 in DNA: TGTGCCAGCTCACTGGGCTCCGAAGGAAACACCATATATTTT. It encodes CASSLGSEGNTIYF.

J is TRBJ1-2 and V is TRBV7-6, with D tentatively TRBD1 (6 bases). Per the germline V gene, CDR1 is SGHVS and CDR2 is FNYEAQ. This CDR3 has 14 residues. Trimming left V 5 bases short and J 4 bases short, with 14 bases between. DNA of the CDR3: TGTGCCAGCAGCCCAGCGGGGGGCGGCTATGGCTACACCTTC. It specifies CASSPAGGGYGYTF.

The rearrangement uses TRBV6-6 and TRBJ1-2; possibly TRBD1 for D (6 bases). This CDR3 is built from 13 residues. Germline V lookup: CDR1 MNHNY, CDR2 SVGAGI (reference sequence). V gave up 7 bases and J gave up 3 bases, with 12 bases separating them. The CDR3 loop reads CASTSTGDYGYTF. The CDR3 nucleotides are TGTGCCAGCACCTCGACAGGCGACTATGGCTACACCTTC.

The chain uses TRBV5-4 and TRBJ2-1; 7 bases match TRBD2. CDR3 length: 18 amino acids. With 1 base clipped from V and 5 bases from J, the junction kept 15 bases outside the gene matches. Germline values: CDR1 SGHNT, CDR2 YYREEE (reference sequence). In DNA, the CDR3 is TGTGCCAGCAGCTTGATCCTCCCTTTCCGGGAGGCCGACAATGAGCAGTTCTTC. The encoded protein is CASSLILPFREADNEQFF. Combining the CDR3 with reference TRBV5-4 and TRBJ2-1 gives the whole variable domain ETGVTQSPTHLIKTRGQQVTLRCSSQSGHNTVSWYQQALGQGPQFIFQYYREEENGRGNFPPRFSGLQFPNYSSELNVNALELDDSALYLCASSLILPFREADNEQFFGPGTRLTVL.